These 12 T cell receptor beta chains share one sample of origin, sequenced in a study of shared clonotypes between healthy human individuals. Data came from immunoSEQ multiplex PCR; TCRdb stores just in-frame clones and leaves some out. This sample has millions of clones; about 95% occur once, and the top ten carry 0.1% to 0.15%. Sequenced input: naive CD4+ T cells sorted from blood. The subset was: CD45RA+ positively selected. The receptors were gathered from a man between 18 and 35 years old in good health.

The chain carries TRBV5-6 and TRBJ1-1, with 9 bases lining up with TRBD1. The CDR3 has 15 amino acids. Per the germline V gene, CDR1 is SGHDT and CDR2 is YYEEEE. The junction had 6 bases not matched to a gene; V was cut back by 3 bases and J by 3 bases. CDR3: CASSSQQGAYTEAFF. The CDR3, as DNA: TGTGCCAGCAGCTCACAACAGGGGGCTTACACTGAAGCTTTCTTT.

As to this clone: This CDR3 is also generated by other DNA sequences in the sample. The genes are TRBV18 and TRBJ1-5, with D hard to call. The ends were cut back, 3 bases at V and 2 bases at J, with 8 bases in the middle. The CDR3 has 14 residues. The germline V gene has CDR1 KGHSH and CDR2 LQKENI. CDR3 nucleotide sequence: TGTGCCAGCTCACCCGGCGGGGGCAATCAGCCCCAGCATTTT. Translation gives CASSPGGGNQPQHF. Full variable domain (remainder filled in from reference TRBV18 and TRBJ1-5): NAGVMQNPRHLVRRRGQEARLRCSPMKGHSHVYWYRQLPEEGLKFMVYLQKENIIDESGMPKERFSAEFPKEGPSILRIQQVVRGDSAAYFCASSPGGGNQPQHFGDGTRLSIL.

Notes on this clone: Other DNA sequences in this specimen translate into the identical CDR3. The chain uses TRBV2 and TRBJ2-7; tentatively, D is TRBD1 (7 bases). V was shortened by 2 bases and J by 2 bases, with 10 bases between the two germline ends. Germline V gene sequence: CDR1 SNHLY, CDR2 FYNNEI. The CDR3 is 14 residues long. Here the CDR3 reads CASSEQGGPYEQYF. The CDR3, as DNA: TGTGCCAGCAGTGAACAGGGGGGCCCCTACGAGCAGTACTTC.

The V and J genes are TRBV9 and TRBJ2-2, with 7 bases lining up with TRBD2. The CDR3 is 15 amino acids. Germline V gene data show CDR1 as SGDLS and CDR2 as YYNGEE. After removal of 4 bases from V and 1 base from J, the junction contained 4 bases not matched to a gene. For the CDR3, the DNA is TGTGCCAGCAGCCTTAGCGGGTTGAACACCGGGGAGCTGTTTTTT. The encoded protein is CASSLSGLNTGELFF.

The chain carries TRBV6-5 and TRBJ1-2; TRBD1 agrees at 9 bases. Germline V lookup: CDR1 MNHEY, CDR2 SVGAGI. CDR3 size: 14 residues. V lost 2 bases, J lost 6 bases, and 4 bases stayed unmatched. The CDR3 DNA is TGTGCCAGCAGTTACCGGGACAGGGCGGATGGCTACACCTTC. Amino acids: CASSYRDRADGYTF.

The chain employs TRBV6-5 and TRBJ1-1, with a tentative D call TRBD1 (6 bases). The germline gives CDR1 MNHEY, CDR2 SVGAGI. V lost 0 bases and J 11 bases, leaving 16 bases between the germline ends. This CDR3 is 14 amino acids long. CDR3 amino acids: CASSYSGVQGAAFF. As DNA, the CDR3 is TGTGCCAGCAGTTACTCGGGCGTACAGGGAGCGGCTTTCTTT.

The genes are TRBV10-3 and TRBJ1-5; 11 bases align to TRBD1. Germline V CDR1 and CDR2: ENHRY, SYGVKD. The CDR3 runs 15 residues. V dropped 6 bases and J dropped 8; count of bases not matched to a gene: 9. The CDR3 spells CAISPGQGVREPQHF. In nucleotides, the CDR3 is TGTGCCATCAGCCCGGGACAGGGGGTTAGGGAGCCCCAGCATTTT.

CDR3 coding DNA: TGTGCTAGTGCCTGGGGAGGGACCGGGGAGCTGTTTTTT. Translation: CASAWGGTGELFF. The V gene is TRBV12-5, the J gene TRBJ2-2; 7 bases fit TRBD2. Germline CDR1 LGHNT, CDR2 FRNRAP. Trimming removed 7 bases from V and 5 bases from J; junction bases left unmatched: 4. The CDR3 runs 13 residues.

The chain has TRBV6-1 and TRBJ2-1, with a weak D call TRBD1 (6 bases). The V gene's germline CDR1 is MNHNS and CDR2 SASEGT. This CDR3 contains 12 residues. The V end lost 8 bases, the J end lost 11 bases, and 16 bases lay between the germline ends. CDR3 coding DNA: TGTGCCAGCCGGCCAGGACAGTCCCAGCAGTTCTTC. This encodes CASRPGQSQQFF.

This sequence joins TRBV6-5 and TRBJ1-3, with D possibly TRBD1 on 6 matching bases. This CDR3 region has 14 residues. Germline V gives CDR1 MNHEY, CDR2 SVGAGI. The germline V and J ends were trimmed by 8 bases and 0 bases, with 11 bases remaining between them. The CDR3 here is CASQGGSSGNTIYF. The CDR3 nucleotides read TGTGCCAGCCAAGGGGGTAGCTCTGGAAACACCATATATTTT.

This clone was counted a single time. The chain has TRBV10-3 and TRBJ2-3; 11 nucleotides match TRBD2. The V segment lost 3 bases and the J segment 4 bases; nucleotides outside the gene matches: 6. Germline assignment: CDR1 ENHRY and CDR2 SYGVKD. CDR3 length: 16 residues. The CDR3 DNA is TGTGCCATCAGTGATATTCCTAGCGGGGGGTCAGATACGCAGTATTTT. It translates to CAISDIPSGGSDTQYF.

The chain couples TRBV5-1 to TRBJ1-1, with 8 bases lining up with TRBD1. CDR1 and CDR2 from the germline V gene are SGHRS and YFSETQ. The ends lost 5 bases at V and 2 bases at J; junction bases unmatched: 8. The CDR3 spans 15 residues. CDR3: CASRFGDRTNTEAFF. Written as DNA, the CDR3 is TGCGCCAGCAGATTTGGGGACAGGACAAACACTGAAGCTTTCTTT. The full variable domain, with the rest looked up from reference TRBV5-1 and TRBJ1-1, is KAGVTQTPRYLIKTRGQQVTLSCSPISGHRSVSWYQQTPGQGLQFLFEYFSETQRNKGNFPGRFSGRQFSNSRSEMNVSTLELGDSALYLCASRFGDRTNTEAFFGQGTRLTVV.